These T cell receptor beta chains were read from a single sample in a study of early T cells in non-severe SARS-CoV-2 infection. TCRdb recomputed calls from the 5' RACE reads with MiXCR, one row per CDR3 protein. The table records 60,000 or so distinct CDR3 sequences, 8% to 9% of them present only once. The sequencing input was whole blood. These receptors were collected from an adult who was a healthcare worker with PCR-confirmed SARS-CoV-2 infection or an uninfected control (not recorded which). Each CDR3 is given with its conserved first and last residue. Each record gives: clone size, J gene, D gene, V gene, CDR3 protein, CDR3 DNA. The D gene is left open where the match is weak. Clone size, where shown, is once, few, many, or a class for clones that have expanded.

abundance: .; j_gene: TRBJ1-3; d_gene: .; v_gene: TRBV7-2; CDR3aa: CASSLTGIGNTIYF; CDR3nt: TGTGCCAGCAGCCTTACAGGGATCGGAAACACCATATATTTT
abundance: .; j_gene: TRBJ1-2; d_gene: TRBD1; v_gene: TRBV28; CDR3aa: CASSPDRALWDGYTF; CDR3nt: TGTGCCAGCAGTCCGGACAGGGCCCTATGGGATGGCTACACCTTC
abundance: few; j_gene: TRBJ2-3; d_gene: TRBD2; v_gene: TRBV20-1; CDR3aa: CSSKREASTDTQYF; CDR3nt: TGCAGTTCTAAGCGGGAGGCTAGCACAGATACGCAGTATTTT
abundance: few; j_gene: TRBJ2-5; d_gene: TRBD2; v_gene: TRBV2; CDR3aa: CASSWGLAEGSQYF; CDR3nt: TGTGCCAGCAGTTGGGGACTAGCCGAGGGGAGCCAGTACTTC
abundance: many; j_gene: TRBJ2-2; d_gene: .; v_gene: TRBV6-6; CDR3aa: CASSLTAGLFF; CDR3nt: TGTGCCAGCAGTTTGACCGCGGGGCTGTTTTTT
abundance: many; j_gene: TRBJ1-1; d_gene: .; v_gene: TRBV7-2; CDR3aa: CASSPQSVGATEAFF; CDR3nt: TGTGCCAGCAGCCCCCAATCAGTGGGGGCTACTGAAGCTTTCTTT
abundance: .; j_gene: TRBJ2-1; d_gene: TRBD1; v_gene: TRBV4-2; CDR3aa: CASSQGRQGGRPHEQFF; CDR3nt: TGTGCCAGCAGCCAGGGTCGACAGGGCGGTAGACCACATGAGCAGTTCTTC
abundance: many; j_gene: TRBJ2-2; d_gene: .; v_gene: TRBV11-2; CDR3aa: CASRLGNTGELFF; CDR3nt: TGTGCCAGCCGTTTGGGTAACACCGGGGAGCTGTTTTTT
abundance: many; j_gene: TRBJ1-4; d_gene: .; v_gene: TRBV20-1; CDR3aa: CSARKEKLFF; CDR3nt: TGCAGTGCTAGGAAGGAAAAACTGTTTTTT
abundance: many; j_gene: TRBJ2-1; d_gene: TRBD2; v_gene: TRBV7-9; CDR3aa: CASRKAGGQYNEQFF; CDR3nt: TGTGCCAGCAGGAAAGCGGGAGGGCAGTACAATGAGCAGTTCTTC